The T cell receptor beta chain under discussion was sequenced for a study of T cell responses to AZD1222 COVID-19 vaccine. Overall study results and limits: Repertoire sampling happened only post peak T cell response.

This clone showed up just a few times. What it recognizes is unknown. Germline-derived CDR1 and CDR2 are MDHEN and SYDVKM. Trimming shortened V by 5 bases and J by 8 bases, and 10 bases separated the two germline ends. The CDR3 runs to 12 residues. Some clones are missing from TCRdb's copy, which holds only in-frame ones; the method was immunoSEQ multiplex PCR. The sample lists fewer than 150,000 clones; more than 70% were seen once. The chain links TRBV28 to TRBJ2-1, with D hard to call. Sequencing used peripheral blood, obtained 28 days after the second AZD1222 dose. The clonotype originates from an adult who received the AZD1222 COVID-19 vaccine. The chain's CDR3 is CASSGTTDEQFF. CDR3 coding DNA: TGTGCCAGCAGTGGAACTACCGATGAGCAGTTCTTC.